What follows is one T cell receptor beta chain and its context. Its target is unknown. This specimen belongs to a study of T cells after posttransplantation cyclophosphamide. Measured with immunoSEQ multiplex PCR; TCRdb has only the in-frame clones, and not every one. There are approximately 26,000 clones in the sample; roughly 85% occur only once, and roughly 3.4% lies in the top ten. CDR3 length: 13 residues. CDR1 LNHNV and CDR2 YYDKDF come from the germline V gene (reference sequence). V dropped 5 bases and J dropped 5 bases, with 10 bases sitting between them. Study outcomes and limitations: Blood and skin or GI T cell repertoires showed limited TRB overlap. After PTCy, TRB diversity resembled that of CNI/methotrexate controls.

The sequence was obtained from a man between 45 and 60 years old. What was sequenced was PBMCs. The rearrangement links TRBV15 to TRBJ2-1; D ambiguous. The CDR3 DNA sequence: TGTGCCACCAGCTCCCGAGGAAACAATGAGCAGTTCTTC. This translates into CATSSRGNNEQFF.